A selection of T cell receptor beta chains follows, all from one sample in a study of T-cell reconstitution after alpha-beta-depleted transplantation in children. TCRdb reanalysed the PCR reads using MiXCR and keeps one entry per CDR3 protein. The table has 900,000 or so distinct CDR3 sequences, under 20% seen once. The specimen comprised PBMCs, mostly from graft donor cells, sampled 360 days after TCRalphabeta/CD19-depleted stem cell transplant. The receptors were gathered from a male patient between 10 and 17 years old who had a stem cell transplant for acute lymphoblastic leukemia, so the T cells may come from the graft donor. Both conserved end residues are part of each CDR3. The D gene is left open where the match is weak. Clone size, where shown, is once, few, many, or a class for clones that have expanded.

V	D	J	size	CDR3	DNA
TRBV20-1	-	TRBJ2-7	-	CSARQGPGNSAYEQYF	TGCAGTGCTAGACAGGGACCGGGAAATTCAGCCTACGAGCAGTACTTC
TRBV12-3/TRBV12-4	TRBD1	TRBJ1-1	many	CASSTGGFRAEAFF	TGTGCCAGCAGTACAGGGGGCTTCCGCGCTGAAGCTTTCTTT
TRBV9	-	TRBJ2-7	-	CASSVDFSYEQYF	TGTGCCAGCAGCGTTGACTTCTCCTACGAGCAGTACTTC
TRBV27	-	TRBJ2-7	many	CASSFQGASSYEQYF	TGTGCCAGCAGTTTTCAAGGGGCTAGCTCCTACGAGCAGTACTTC
TRBV7-9	-	TRBJ2-4	few	CASSSLGSGKNIQYF	TGTGCCAGCAGCTCTCTCGGGAGTGGCAAAAACATTCAGTACTTC
TRBV6-2/TRBV6-3	-	TRBJ2-2	-	CASYHTLRTGELFF	TGTGCCAGCTATCACACCCTACGGACCGGGGAGCTGTTTTTT
TRBV4-1	TRBD2	TRBJ2-1	many	CASSQAGLAGSHNEQFF	TGCGCCAGCAGCCAAGCGGGACTAGCGGGAAGTCACAATGAGCAGTTCTTC
TRBV18	TRBD1	TRBJ2-7	-	CASFRDRVEQYF	TGTGCCAGCTTCCGGGACAGGGTCGAGCAGTACTTC
TRBV12-3/TRBV12-4	-	TRBJ2-7	-	CASSFYVDSYEQYF	TGTGCCAGCAGTTTTTACGTCGACTCCTACGAGCAGTACTTC
TRBV6-5	-	TRBJ1-5	-	CASSYQQGSQPQHF	TGTGCCAGCAGTTACCAGCAGGGTAGTCAGCCCCAGCATTTT
TRBV6-1	-	TRBJ2-3	few	CASSDPNSPDTDTQYF	TGTGCCAGCAGTGATCCGAATTCACCAGACACAGATACGCAGTATTTT
TRBV20-1	TRBD2	TRBJ2-1	-	CSAEPGLAVSSYNEQFF	TGCAGTGCTGAACCGGGACTAGCGGTGAGCTCCTACAATGAGCAGTTCTTC
TRBV10-3	-	TRBJ2-7	many	CAISGFPVAHEQYF	TGTGCCATCAGTGGTTTCCCGGTGGCCCACGAGCAGTACTTC
TRBV20-1	-	TRBJ1-1	-	CKPLRANTEAFF	TGCAAACCCTTACGGGCGAACACTGAAGCTTTCTTT
TRBV15	-	TRBJ1-5	-	CATSRAPGLLNQPQHF	TGTGCCACCAGCAGAGCCCCGGGACTCTTAAATCAGCCCCAGCATTTT
TRBV5-1	-	TRBJ2-4	many	CASSLVLDSKNIQYF	TGCGCCAGCAGCTTGGTCCTGGACTCGAAAAACATTCAGTACTTC
TRBV10-3	-	TRBJ2-4	few	CAISEEGIQNIQYF	TGTGCCATCAGTGAGGAGGGTATCCAAAACATTCAGTACTTC
TRBV24-1	-	TRBJ2-7	-	CATSDADGYEQYF	TGTGCCACCAGTGACGCGGACGGCTACGAGCAGTACTTC
TRBV10-3	-	TRBJ2-3	few	CAIRGRDTDTQYF	TGTGCCATCAGGGGGCGAGACACAGATACGCAGTATTTT
TRBV5-1	-	TRBJ1-1	-	CASSLGILGGVNTEAFF	TGCGCCAGCAGCTTGGGGATCCTCGGAGGGGTGAACACTGAAGCTTTCTTT
TRBV27	TRBD1	TRBJ2-7	few	CASSLLQGPIPYEQYF	TGTGCCAGCAGTTTATTACAGGGGCCGATTCCCTACGAGCAGTACTTC
TRBV7-9	TRBD1	TRBJ2-7	few	CASSLAVSGQGIDEQYF	TGTGCCAGCAGCTTAGCGGTATCGGGACAGGGAATCGACGAGCAGTACTTC
TRBV5-6	TRBD1	TRBJ2-6	-	CASSIYRGQKPGANVLTF	TGTGCCAGCAGCATATACAGGGGGCAAAAACCCGGGGCCAACGTCCTGACTTTC
TRBV25-1	TRBD1	TRBJ2-7	few	CASSELGTGGAEQYF	TGTGCCAGCAGTGAACTCGGGACAGGGGGTGCCGAGCAGTACTTC
TRBV25-1	-	TRBJ2-1	many	CASSEWAGRNEQFF	TGTGCCAGCAGTGAATGGGCAGGGCGGAATGAGCAGTTCTTC
TRBV4-1	-	TRBJ1-1	few	CASSQDRHGYPTEAFF	TGCGCCAGCAGCCAAGACAGGCACGGATACCCCACTGAAGCTTTCTTT
TRBV2	TRBD1	TRBJ1-2	once	CASSPTTGGRKYGYTF	TGTGCCAGCAGCCCAACCACAGGGGGTAGGAAGTATGGCTACACCTTC
TRBV27	TRBD1	TRBJ1-1	-	CASSLSPLIRDRARNTEAFF	TGTGCCAGCAGTTTATCTCCCCTCATCCGGGACAGGGCGAGGAACACTGAAGCTTTCTTT
TRBV5-1	TRBD2	TRBJ2-1	few	CASSLARSGRFNEQFF	TGCGCCAGCAGCTTGGCCCGTAGCGGGAGGTTCAATGAGCAGTTCTTC
TRBV12-3/TRBV12-4	-	TRBJ1-6	many	CASSFRSPGYNSPLHF	TGTGCCAGCAGTTTCCGGAGCCCGGGGTATAATTCACCCCTCCACTTT
TRBV20-1	TRBD2	TRBJ2-7	-	CSARAYLAGASYEQYF	TGCAGTGCTAGAGCCTATTTAGCGGGAGCATCCTACGAGCAGTACTTC
TRBV4-1	-	TRBJ2-7	few	CASSQAWTATYEQYF	TGCGCCAGCAGCCAAGCCTGGACAGCGACCTACGAGCAGTACTTC
TRBV11-3	TRBD2	TRBJ2-3	few	CASSQLAGTTDTQYF	TGTGCCAGCAGCCAACTAGCGGGTACCACAGATACGCAGTATTTT
TRBV27	TRBD2	TRBJ2-1	-	CASSGWTSYNEQFF	TGTGCCAGTAGCGGGTGGACTTCCTACAATGAGCAGTTCTTC
TRBV5-8	TRBD1	TRBJ2-7	many	CASSVQGTSVTYEQYF	TGTGCCAGCAGCGTACAGGGGACAAGCGTAACGTACGAGCAGTACTTC
TRBV9	-	TRBJ2-2	few	CASSVVSGDTGELFF	TGTGCCAGCAGCGTAGTATCGGGGGACACCGGGGAGCTGTTTTTT
TRBV15	-	TRBJ2-7	many	CATSAQGSYEQYF	TGTGCCACCAGCGCCCAGGGTTCCTACGAGCAGTACTTC
TRBV11-2	-	TRBJ2-1	few	CASSLDPRTGEQFF	TGTGCCAGCAGCTTAGATCCTCGGACGGGTGAGCAGTTCTTC
TRBV7-9	TRBD1	TRBJ2-3	few	CASSLSLTGAITDTQYF	TGTGCCAGCAGCTTAAGTTTAACAGGGGCGATCACAGATACGCAGTATTTT
TRBV5-1	-	TRBJ1-2	-	CASRGTGFSAPYGYTF	TGCGCCAGCCGGGGGACGGGATTCAGTGCTCCCTATGGCTACACCTTC
TRBV20-1	-	TRBJ1-3	many	CSASAAGTEHGNTIYF	TGCAGTGCTAGTGCCGCCGGGACCGAACATGGAAACACCATATATTTT
TRBV7-9	TRBD1	TRBJ1-5	-	CASSLVGTGNQPQHF	TGTGCCAGCAGCTTAGTCGGGACAGGTAATCAGCCCCAGCATTTT
TRBV11-2	-	TRBJ1-2	-	CASSLPGRYTF	TGTGCCAGCAGCTTACCCGGACGCTACACCTTC
TRBV5-1	TRBD1	TRBJ2-7	-	CASSPRQGREQYF	TGCGCCAGCAGCCCCAGACAGGGACGGGAGCAGTACTTC
TRBV7-2	TRBD2	TRBJ2-5	-	CASSPRTSREETQYF	TGTGCCAGCAGCCCACGGACTAGTAGAGAAGAGACCCAGTACTTC
TRBV27	TRBD2	TRBJ2-5	-	CASSLSPTSGRETQYF	TGTGCCAGCAGTTTATCTCCGACTAGCGGCAGGGAGACCCAGTACTTC
TRBV5-1	TRBD2	TRBJ2-1	-	CASSLATGLAGIGEQFF	TGCGCCAGCAGCTTGGCCACGGGACTAGCGGGAATAGGTGAGCAGTTCTTC
TRBV20-1	TRBD1	TRBJ1-2	-	CSARGSGGQMNYGYTF	TGCAGTGCTAGGGGTTCTGGGGGACAGATGAACTATGGCTACACCTTC
TRBV3-1	TRBD2	TRBJ2-4	few	CASSPSGRANIQYF	TGTGCCAGCAGCCCTAGCGGCCGGGCGAACATTCAGTACTTC
TRBV5-1	TRBD1	TRBJ2-1	-	CASSRQGAYEQFF	TGCGCCAGCAGTCGACAGGGGGCCTATGAGCAGTTCTTC
TRBV2	TRBD1	TRBJ1-3	few	CASSFGRQGTIAGNTIYF	TGTGCCAGCAGTTTCGGGCGACAGGGGACGATAGCTGGAAACACCATATATTTT
TRBV10-2	-	TRBJ2-3	few	CASSPSGVFTDTQYF	TGCGCCAGCTCACCCTCGGGAGTATTCACAGATACGCAGTATTTT
TRBV6-5	-	TRBJ2-1	many	CASRMIGGGDEQFF	TGTGCCAGCAGGATGATAGGGGGTGGCGATGAGCAGTTCTTC
TRBV21-1	-	TRBJ2-1	few	CASIMVGQSSYNEQFF	TGTGCCAGCATAATGGTCGGACAGAGCTCCTACAATGAGCAGTTCTTC
TRBV27	TRBD2	TRBJ2-7	-	CASSPLGTSGTYEQYF	TGTGCCAGCAGTCCACTTGGGACTAGCGGGACCTACGAGCAGTACTTC